Sequencing of this T cell receptor beta chain was carried out in a study of memory CD4+ T cells and cytomegalovirus serostatus. As for the study in general: Donors were healthy Belgian adults, about ten CMV seropositive and about 24 seronegative. General study points: Repertoires predicted CMV serostatus with median bootstrapped AUC of about 0.96.

Turning to this clone: Its specificity is unknown.

The CDR3 extends over 17 amino acids. Per the germline V gene, CDR1 is SGHRS and CDR2 is YFSETQ. V lost 4 bases, J lost 2 bases, and 21 bases lay in between. Assay: immunoSEQ multiplex PCR; the TCRdb copy retains only in-frame clones and omits some. Of 50,000 to 60,000 clones listed, 82% are singletons. Single viable CD3+CD4+CD8-CD45RO+ cells were sorted as the memory CD4+ T cells. The chain joins TRBV5-1 to TRBJ2-5; D gene ambiguous. This sequence was found in an adult in good health and CMV-seronegative. Sequencing was carried out using memory CD4+ T cells from blood. The CDR3 coding sequence is TGCGCCAGCAGCCCGGTTACGGCTTCTACTCCACAAGAGACCCAGTACTTC. Translation gives CASSPVTASTPQETQYF.